The entry below describes one T cell receptor (beta chain). Its specificity is not known. PCR used 60 Vbeta primers and 13 Jbeta primers. Using immunoSEQ multiplex PCR, the repertoire was profiled, and TCRdb retains in-frame clones only, with some absent. Among approximately 150,000 clones listed, roughly 80% were seen once. The data are from a study of cytomegalovirus exposure and HLA in healthy donors. Whole-study findings and limits: Despite most TCR sequences being rare, some public TCRs occurred in many donors. Donors were assumed by presence/absence analyses to have roughly uniform sequencing depth.

CDR3 length: 14 amino acids. The V gene's germline CDR1 is SGHTS and CDR2 YDEGEE. The junction had 12 bases not matched to a gene; V was cut back by 2 bases and J by 15 bases. The sample consisted of PBMCs. This receptor was obtained from a man aged 25-45 years in good health and CMV-seropositive. The rearrangement joins TRBV5-8 to TRBJ2-1; 9 bases are shared with TRBD1. CDR3 DNA sequence: TGTGCCAGCAGCTTCGGAGGACAGGGGAGATCTGTGTTCTTC. The encoded protein is CASSFGGQGRSVFF.